The TCR beta chain under discussion was sequenced for a study of human T cells and chemical hapten exposure (dated by TCRdb to about 2021). About the full investigation: For sensitization, 2% DPC in acetone was applied to a roughly 2 cm by roughly 2 cm area of upper inner arm skin. Throughout the study period of around 24 weeks, patients also received therapeutic DPC doses to the scalp every week. Patch testing on the upper back used Finn chambers containing 0.01% DPC, with scoring done after 6 days according to International Contact Dermatitis Research Group standards. The mostly female patient cohort included alopecia areata with under or over 50% scalp involvement, alopecia totalis and alopecia universalis. Libraries were pooled for sequencing, and per-sample TCR yields varied mainly because of small differences in library volumes within the pool. The study tracked peripheral blood TCR repertoire changes in vivo during primary and secondary sensitization to the hapten diphenylcyclopropenone (DPC) in alopecia patients. Blood was sampled from patients pre-sensitization (week 0) and at 2, 6 and about 24 weeks after DPC sensitization. For TCR sequencing, blood came from 25 to 35 alopecia patients at anywhere from one to four time points (pre-sensitization, 2, 6 and 24 weeks).

This clonotype was counted only a few times. Its antigen is unknown. Base qualities were left out, and no much larger clone turns up one base away. The method behind the library was RACE. Sequencer: NextSeq 500. During library preparation, unique molecular identifiers were attached to individual cDNA molecules so that TCRs could be counted quantitatively and reproducibly. Each blood RNA sample was used to sequence both TCR alpha and TCR beta chains. In the original analysis: The median number of TCRs per sample was some 100,000, ranging from about 20,000 to 700,000. The Decombinator software suite was used to annotate V, J and CDR3 in the TCR reads. For PS versus PT1 abundance plots, all samples were subsampled to the same number of TCRs (28,000). Expanded TCRs were defined as absent before sensitization and observed at least eight times at the 2-week time point. In TCRdb, the public reads were trimmed at Q25 with fastp and aligned with MiXCR, with productive beta chains retained. Under each unique CDR3 protein, matching rows form one entry showing the most common genes and DNA. These V and J calls are TCRdb output, not the study's own analysis. The sample table shows around 150,000 distinct CDR3 sequences, and about 14% are seen once. The ten top clones hold about 1.7% of the sample.

V and J lose 6 bases and 7 bases, and a span of 14 bases separates them. CDR1 and CDR2 were assigned from the germline V gene (reference sequence) as LNHDA and SQIVND. The CDR3 goes from the cysteine to the phenylalanine over 13 residues. Only the CDR3 DNA stays, 39 bases, in frame from base 1. Study-wide findings and limitations: Because all patients had alopecia, a presumed autoimmune disease, the immune response of the patients might differ from that of healthy individuals. Significantly more large CDR3 similarity clusters were formed by expanded TCRs than by pre-sensitization or healthy control sets, consistent with antigen-driven responses. No change with DPC sensitization was found in the number of TCRs above 1 in 1000 frequency, and no evidence of global repertoire structure alterations was found. After repeated subsampling, the strength of the expansion versus patch-test correlation and the threshold at which it became significant changed. A positive correlation was found between the number of PT1 expanded TCRs and patch test score, with significance reached at thresholds 8, 16 and 32 but not 4.

The time point label on this specimen signifies: patch test 1, 2 weeks after DPC sensitization. Reading the label with the study, this specimen's treatment or condition is: therapeutic diphenylcyclopropenone sensitization with weekly scalp DPC. At every patch-test visit, the blood draw took place before the patch test was put on. Patients were eligible if aged 18 to 70, diagnosed with alopecia and judged suitable for DPC therapy, and pregnant patients were excluded. Total RNA was isolated from unfractionated whole blood collected in Tempus Blood RNA tubes. The clonotype comes from a woman aged 30 to 39 with alopecia areata. Some clones in this sample may be carry-over from other donors' samples. The starting material was whole blood, obtained in connection with sensitization to the hapten diphenylcyclopropenone (DPC). The V and J segments used are TRBV19 and TRBJ2-3; D gene: possibly TRBD2, on 5 matching bases. The CDR3 region: CASREASRHTQYF. The sequenced DNA: TGTGCCAGTAGGGAGGCTAGCCGGCATACGCAGTATTTT. The reference TRBV19 and TRBJ2-3 proteins fill in what lies around the CDR3, so the full variable domain reads DGGITQSPKYLFRKEGQNVTLSCEQNLNHDAMYWYRQDPGQGLRLIYYSQIVNDFQKGDIAEGYSVSREKKESFPLTVTSAQKNPTAFYLCASREASRHTQYFGPGTRLTVL.